This TCR beta chain was obtained from a study of blood T cell repertoires in COVID-19. Study-wide background: Samples came from the United States, Italy and Spain, spanning acute and convalescent COVID-19. The cDNA or gDNA used as material had been derived from T cells, B-cell-depleted T cells, or PBMCs.

Germline V CDR1 and CDR2: SGDLS, YYNGEE. The CDR3 runs 14 residues. The germline V and J ends were trimmed by 2 bases and 2 bases, with 9 bases remaining between them. Per the original data handling: Estimated nucleated cell counts came from reference gene primer amplification. TCRdb's copy holds only in-frame clones and misses some; the assay was immunoSEQ multiplex PCR. V and J calls and clone size follow that table, whereas D and trimming were derived from the DNA. This table has 180,000 or so clones, 85% to 90% appearing once. Input material: peripheral blood. The receptor was isolated from a man younger than 35 with acute or convalescent COVID-19. The V gene is TRBV9, the J gene TRBJ2-3; D uncertain. In DNA form, the CDR3 reads TGTGCCAGCAGCGTGGCGGAGATCACAGATACGCAGTATTTT. It is translated as CASSVAEITDTQYF. The full variable domain, its missing parts supplied by reference TRBV9 and TRBJ2-3, is DSGVTQTPKHLITATGQRVTLRCSPRSGDLSVYWYQQSLDQGLQFLIQYYNGEERAKGNILERFSAQQFPDLHSELNLSSLELGDSALYFCASSVAEITDTQYFGPGTRLTVL.